Included here is one T cell receptor beta chain sequence, with context. As yet, its antigen is unknown. These data are taken from a study of OX40 agonist ivuxolimab in advanced cancers. In the study overall: Six ivuxolimab dose levels, 0.01 to 10 mg/kg, were given intravenously every 2 weeks. Treatment received earlier with anti-PD-1, anti-PD-L1 or anti-CTLA-4 agents was allowed, and approximately 44% had some.

Study-wide points: Clonal expansion among partial responders at 0.1-3.0 mg/kg ranked near the lowest. Relative to CD4+, CD8+ T cells held more expanded clones on average.

Per germline, CDR1 LNHDA and CDR2 SQIVND (reference sequence). Between the trimmed V and J ends, which lost 10 bases and 3 bases, there was a span of 25 bases. The CDR3 spans 18 residues. The repertoire was sequenced with immunoSEQ multiplex PCR; TCRdb's copy has only in-frame clones and lacks some. The table records roughly 150,000 clones, under 95% of them present only once. The rearrangement links TRBV19 to TRBJ1-6; tentatively, D is TRBD1 (6 bases). The sequence came from an adult with an advanced solid tumor such as melanoma, head and neck, liver or kidney cancer. The source material was CD4+ or CD8+ T cells sorted from blood, sampled in a trial of the OX40 agonist ivuxolimab. CDR3 DNA: TGTGCCACCAGCCGGAAAGGACAGTTCGATAACTATAATTCACCCCTCCACTTT. Protein: CATSRKGQFDNYNSPLHF.